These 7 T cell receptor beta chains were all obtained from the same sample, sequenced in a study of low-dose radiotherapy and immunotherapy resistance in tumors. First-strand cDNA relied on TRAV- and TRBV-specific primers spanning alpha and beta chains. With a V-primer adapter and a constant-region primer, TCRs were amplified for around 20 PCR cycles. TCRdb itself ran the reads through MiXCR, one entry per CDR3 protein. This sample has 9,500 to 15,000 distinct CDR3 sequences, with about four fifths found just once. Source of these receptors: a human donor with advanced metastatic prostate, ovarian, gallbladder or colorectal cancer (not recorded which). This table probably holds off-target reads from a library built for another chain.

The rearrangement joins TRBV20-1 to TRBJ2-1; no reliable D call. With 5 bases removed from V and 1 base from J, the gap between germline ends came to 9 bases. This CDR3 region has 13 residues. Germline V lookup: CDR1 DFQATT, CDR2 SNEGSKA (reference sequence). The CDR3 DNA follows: TGCAGTGCTGGCGGACCTTCCTACAATGAGCAGTTCTTC. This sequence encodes CSAGGPSYNEQFF.

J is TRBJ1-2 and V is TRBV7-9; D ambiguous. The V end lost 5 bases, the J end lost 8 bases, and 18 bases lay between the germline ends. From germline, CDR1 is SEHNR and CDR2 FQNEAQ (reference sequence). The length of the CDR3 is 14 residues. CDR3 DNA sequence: TGTGCCAGCAGCCCCGATTTTGCGGCAGGCGGCTACACCTTC. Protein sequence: CASSPDFAAGGYTF. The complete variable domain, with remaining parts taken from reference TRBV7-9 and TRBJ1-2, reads DTGVSQNPRHKITKRGQNVTFRCDPISEHNRLYWYRQTLGQGPEFLTYFQNEAQLEKSRLLSDRFSAERPKGSFSTLEIQRTEQGDSAMYLCASSPDFAAGGYTFGSGTRLTVV.

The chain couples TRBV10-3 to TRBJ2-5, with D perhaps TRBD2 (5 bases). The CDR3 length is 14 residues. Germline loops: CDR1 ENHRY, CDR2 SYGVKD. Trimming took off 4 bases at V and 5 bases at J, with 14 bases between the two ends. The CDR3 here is CAISARRPPETQYF. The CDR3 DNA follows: TGTGCCATCAGTGCGAGGAGGCCTCCCGAGACCCAGTACTTC.

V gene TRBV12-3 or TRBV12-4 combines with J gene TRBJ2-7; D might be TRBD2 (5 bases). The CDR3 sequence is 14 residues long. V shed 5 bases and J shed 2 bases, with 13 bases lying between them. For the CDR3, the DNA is TGTGCCAGCAGTAATCGGGGTACGACCTACGAGCAGTACTTC. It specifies CASSNRGTTYEQYF.

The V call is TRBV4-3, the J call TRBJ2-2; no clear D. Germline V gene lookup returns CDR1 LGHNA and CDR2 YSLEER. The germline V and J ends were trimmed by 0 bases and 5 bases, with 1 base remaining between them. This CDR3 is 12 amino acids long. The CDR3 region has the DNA TGCGCCAGCAGCCAAGATACCGGGGAGCTGTTTTTT. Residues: CASSQDTGELFF.

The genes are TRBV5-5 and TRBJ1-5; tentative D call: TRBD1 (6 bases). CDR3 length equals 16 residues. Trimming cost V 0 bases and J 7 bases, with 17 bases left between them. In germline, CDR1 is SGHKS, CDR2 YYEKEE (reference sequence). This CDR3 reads CASSLAGVGGGQPQHF. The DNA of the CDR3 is TGTGCCAGCAGCTTGGCAGGAGTTGGGGGCGGGCAGCCCCAGCATTTT.

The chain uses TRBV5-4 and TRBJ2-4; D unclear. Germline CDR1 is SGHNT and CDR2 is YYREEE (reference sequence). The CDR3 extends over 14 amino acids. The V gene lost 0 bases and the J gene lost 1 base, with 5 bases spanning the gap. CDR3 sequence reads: CASSLEGAKNIQYF. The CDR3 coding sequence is TGTGCCAGCAGCTTGGAAGGGGCCAAAAACATTCAGTACTTC.